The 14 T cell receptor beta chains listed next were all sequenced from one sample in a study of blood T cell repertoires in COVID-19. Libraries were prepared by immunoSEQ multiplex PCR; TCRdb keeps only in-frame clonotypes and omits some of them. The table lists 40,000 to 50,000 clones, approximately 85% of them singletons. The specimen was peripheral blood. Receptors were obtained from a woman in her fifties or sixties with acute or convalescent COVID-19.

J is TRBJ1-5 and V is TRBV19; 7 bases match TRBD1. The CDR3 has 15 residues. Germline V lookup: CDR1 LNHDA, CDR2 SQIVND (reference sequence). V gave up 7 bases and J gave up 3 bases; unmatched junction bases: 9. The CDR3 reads CASKLQGQTNQPQHF. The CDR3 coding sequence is TGTGCCAGTAAACTACAGGGGCAGACCAATCAGCCCCAGCATTTT.

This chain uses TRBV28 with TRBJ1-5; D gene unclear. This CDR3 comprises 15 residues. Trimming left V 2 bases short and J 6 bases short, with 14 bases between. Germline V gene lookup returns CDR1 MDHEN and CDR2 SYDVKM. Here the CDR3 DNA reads TGTGCCAGCAGTTTAATCGGGGTGGCGAGTCAGCCCCAGCATTTT. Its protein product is CASSLIGVASQPQHF.

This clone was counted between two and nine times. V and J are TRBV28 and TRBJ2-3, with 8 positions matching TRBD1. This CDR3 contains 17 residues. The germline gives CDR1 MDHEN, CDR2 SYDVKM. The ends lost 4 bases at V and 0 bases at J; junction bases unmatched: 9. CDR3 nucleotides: TGTGCCAGCAGTTGGACAGGGCTCTATGCTAGCACAGATACGCAGTATTTT. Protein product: CASSWTGLYASTDTQYF.

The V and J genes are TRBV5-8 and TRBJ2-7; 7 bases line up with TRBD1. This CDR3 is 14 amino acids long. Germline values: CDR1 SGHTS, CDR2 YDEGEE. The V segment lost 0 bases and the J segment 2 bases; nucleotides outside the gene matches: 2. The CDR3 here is CASSLAQGAYEQYF. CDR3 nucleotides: TGTGCCAGCAGCTTGGCGCAGGGGGCCTACGAGCAGTACTTC.

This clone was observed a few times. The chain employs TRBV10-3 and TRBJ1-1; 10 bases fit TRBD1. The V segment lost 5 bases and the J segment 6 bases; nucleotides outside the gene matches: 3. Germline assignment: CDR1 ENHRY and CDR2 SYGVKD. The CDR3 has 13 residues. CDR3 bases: TGTGCCATCAGTCCGGGACAGGGGCCTGAAGCTTTCTTT. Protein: CAISPGQGPEAFF.

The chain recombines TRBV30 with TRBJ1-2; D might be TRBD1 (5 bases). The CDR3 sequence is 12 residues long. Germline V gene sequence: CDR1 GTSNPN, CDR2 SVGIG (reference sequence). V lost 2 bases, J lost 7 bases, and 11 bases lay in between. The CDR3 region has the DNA TGTGCCTGGAGTTTAGGGGTCGGTGGCTACACCTTC. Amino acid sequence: CAWSLGVGGYTF.

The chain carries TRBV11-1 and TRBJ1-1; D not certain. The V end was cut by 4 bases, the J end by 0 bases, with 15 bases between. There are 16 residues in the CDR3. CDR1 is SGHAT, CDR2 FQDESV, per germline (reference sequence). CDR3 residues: CASSSSVMLMNTEAFF. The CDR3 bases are TGTGCCAGCAGCTCCTCGGTGATGCTCATGAACACTGAAGCTTTCTTT.

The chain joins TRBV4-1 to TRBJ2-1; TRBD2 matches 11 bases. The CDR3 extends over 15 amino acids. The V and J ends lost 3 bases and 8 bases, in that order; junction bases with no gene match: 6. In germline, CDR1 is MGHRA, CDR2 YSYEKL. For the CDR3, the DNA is TGCGCCAGCAGCCAGGTTAGCGGGGGGGCCGATGAGCAGTTCTTC. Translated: CASSQVSGGADEQFF.

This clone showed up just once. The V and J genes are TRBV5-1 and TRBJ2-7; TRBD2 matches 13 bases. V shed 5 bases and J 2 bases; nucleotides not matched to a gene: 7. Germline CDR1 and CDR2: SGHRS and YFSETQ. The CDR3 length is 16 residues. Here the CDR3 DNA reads TGCGCCAGCAGGAAGGGGACTAGCGGGGCGACCTACGAGCAGTACTTC. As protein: CASRKGTSGATYEQYF.

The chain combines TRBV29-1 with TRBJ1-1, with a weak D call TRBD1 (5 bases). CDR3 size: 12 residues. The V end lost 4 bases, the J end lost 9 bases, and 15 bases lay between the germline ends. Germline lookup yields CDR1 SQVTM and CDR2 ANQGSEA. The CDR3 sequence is CSVVGRDSKAFF. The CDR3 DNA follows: TGCAGCGTTGTCGGTCGCGACAGTAAAGCTTTCTTT.

CDR3 in DNA: TGTGCCAGCAGCCAGACTTGGGATGAGCAGTTCTTC. Amino acids: CASSQTWDEQFF. The chain recombines TRBV7-2 with TRBJ2-1, with no clear D. Germline V gene data show CDR1 as SGHTA and CDR2 as FQGNSA. The CDR3 is 12 residues long. V shed 5 bases and J shed 8 bases, with 10 bases lying between them.

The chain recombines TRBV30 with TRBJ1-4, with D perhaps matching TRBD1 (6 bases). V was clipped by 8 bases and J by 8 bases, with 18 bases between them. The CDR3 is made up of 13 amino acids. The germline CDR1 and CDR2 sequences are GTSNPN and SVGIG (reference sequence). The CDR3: CALFNPGDEKLFF. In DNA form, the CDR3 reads TGTGCCCTATTTAACCCAGGGGACGAAAAACTGTTTTTT.

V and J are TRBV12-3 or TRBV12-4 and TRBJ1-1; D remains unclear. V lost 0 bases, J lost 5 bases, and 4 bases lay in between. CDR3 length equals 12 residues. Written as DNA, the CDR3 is TGTGCCAGCAGTTTAGCCAGGACTGAAGCTTTCTTT. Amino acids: CASSLARTEAFF.

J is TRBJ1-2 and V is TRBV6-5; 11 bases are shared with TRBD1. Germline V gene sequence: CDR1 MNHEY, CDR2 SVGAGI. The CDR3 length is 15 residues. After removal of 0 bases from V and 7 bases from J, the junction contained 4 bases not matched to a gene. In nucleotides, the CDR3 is TGTGCCAGCAGTTACTCGGGACAGGGGGTCGGTGGCTACACCTTC. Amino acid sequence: CASSYSGQGVGGYTF.